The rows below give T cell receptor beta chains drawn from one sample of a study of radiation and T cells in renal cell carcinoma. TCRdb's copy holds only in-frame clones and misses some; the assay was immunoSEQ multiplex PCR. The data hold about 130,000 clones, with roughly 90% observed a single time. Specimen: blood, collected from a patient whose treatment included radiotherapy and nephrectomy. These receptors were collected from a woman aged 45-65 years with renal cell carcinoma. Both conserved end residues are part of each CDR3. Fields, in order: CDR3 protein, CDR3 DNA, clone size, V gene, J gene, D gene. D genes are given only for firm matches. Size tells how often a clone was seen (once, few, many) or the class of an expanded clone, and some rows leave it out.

CDR3aa: CASSLLAGLTEGQFF; CDR3nt: TGTGCCAGCAGCCTACTAGCGGGGCTCACGGAGGGGCAGTTCTTC; abundance: once; v_gene: TRBV2; j_gene: TRBJ2-1; d_gene: TRBD2
CDR3aa: CASSLEEFEAFF; CDR3nt: TGTGCCAGCAGCTTAGAGGAGTTTGAAGCTTTCTTT; abundance: -; v_gene: TRBV7-9; j_gene: TRBJ1-1; d_gene: -
CDR3aa: CASSLRGTPPADTEAFF; CDR3nt: TGTGCCAGCAGCTTACGAGGGACTCCCCCTGCGGACACTGAAGCTTTCTTT; abundance: -; v_gene: TRBV7-9; j_gene: TRBJ1-1; d_gene: -
CDR3aa: CTSSLDWTLRDNGNSNQPQHF; CDR3nt: TGCACCAGCAGCCTAGATTGGACCCTACGGGACAACGGGAATAGCAATCAGCCCCAGCATTTT; abundance: -; v_gene: TRBV1; j_gene: TRBJ1-5; d_gene: -
CDR3aa: CASRGLPGTGFHNEQFF; CDR3nt: TGTGCCAGTAGGGGTCTCCCGGGGACAGGGTTCCACAATGAGCAGTTCTTC; abundance: -; v_gene: TRBV19; j_gene: TRBJ2-1; d_gene: TRBD1
CDR3aa: CSVIKQGAGYTF; CDR3nt: TGCAGCGTGATCAAACAGGGGGCTGGCTACACCTTC; abundance: once; v_gene: TRBV29-1; j_gene: TRBJ1-2; d_gene: TRBD1
CDR3aa: CATSRDFYGYTF; CDR3nt: TGTGCCACCAGCAGAGACTTCTATGGCTACACCTTC; abundance: -; v_gene: TRBV15; j_gene: TRBJ1-2; d_gene: -
CDR3aa: CASRTTSGTYYQPQHF; CDR3nt: TGTGCCAGCAGGACCACTTCCGGGACATATTATCAGCCCCAGCATTTT; abundance: few; v_gene: TRBV6-6; j_gene: TRBJ1-5; d_gene: -
CDR3aa: CASNRGDNSPLHF; CDR3nt: TGCGCCAGCAACAGGGGAGATAATTCACCCCTCCACTTT; abundance: -; v_gene: TRBV5-1; j_gene: TRBJ1-6; d_gene: TRBD1
CDR3aa: CASSIPLKNYGYTF; CDR3nt: TGTGCCAGTAGTATCCCCCTGAAGAACTATGGCTACACCTTC; abundance: -; v_gene: TRBV19; j_gene: TRBJ1-2; d_gene: -
CDR3aa: CASSPDPGTGNEKLFF; CDR3nt: TGTGCCAGCAGCCCGGACCCCGGGACAGGGAATGAAAAACTGTTTTTT; abundance: -; v_gene: TRBV5-4; j_gene: TRBJ1-4; d_gene: TRBD1
CDR3aa: CAWVAGGMETQYF; CDR3nt: TGTGCCTGGGTTGCAGGGGGCATGGAGACCCAGTACTTC; abundance: -; v_gene: TRBV30; j_gene: TRBJ2-5; d_gene: TRBD1
CDR3aa: CASSQQQGLLEAFF; CDR3nt: TGTGCCAGCAGCCAACAACAGGGGCTCCTCGAAGCTTTCTTT; abundance: -; v_gene: TRBV5-4; j_gene: TRBJ1-1; d_gene: TRBD1
CDR3aa: CASRLQGDRTYEQYF; CDR3nt: TGTGCCAGCAGACTTCAAGGGGACAGAACCTACGAGCAGTACTTC; abundance: -; v_gene: TRBV28; j_gene: TRBJ2-7; d_gene: TRBD1
CDR3aa: CASSPHRLAGGNTDTQYF; CDR3nt: TGTGCCAGCAGCCCACATCGACTAGCGGGGGGCAACACAGATACGCAGTATTTT; abundance: -; v_gene: TRBV9; j_gene: TRBJ2-3; d_gene: TRBD2
CDR3aa: CASSLVGTQETQYF; CDR3nt: TGTGCCAGCAGCTTAGTCGGCACCCAAGAGACCCAGTACTTC; abundance: once; v_gene: TRBV7-9; j_gene: TRBJ2-5; d_gene: -